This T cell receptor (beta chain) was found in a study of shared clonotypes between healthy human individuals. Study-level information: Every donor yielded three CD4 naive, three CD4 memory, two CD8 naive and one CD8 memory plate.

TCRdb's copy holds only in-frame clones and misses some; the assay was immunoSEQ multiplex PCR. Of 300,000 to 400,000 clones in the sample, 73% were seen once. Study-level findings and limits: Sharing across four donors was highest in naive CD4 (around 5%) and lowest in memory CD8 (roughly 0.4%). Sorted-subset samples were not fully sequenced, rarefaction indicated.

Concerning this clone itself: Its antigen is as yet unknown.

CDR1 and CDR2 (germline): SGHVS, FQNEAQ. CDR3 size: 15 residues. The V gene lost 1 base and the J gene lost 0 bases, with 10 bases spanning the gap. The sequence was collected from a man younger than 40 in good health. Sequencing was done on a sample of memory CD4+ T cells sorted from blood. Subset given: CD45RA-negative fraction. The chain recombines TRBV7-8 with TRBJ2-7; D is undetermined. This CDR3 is CASSLEGLHSYEQYF. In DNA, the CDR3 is TGTGCCAGCAGCTTAGAGGGTCTCCACTCCTACGAGCAGTACTTC.